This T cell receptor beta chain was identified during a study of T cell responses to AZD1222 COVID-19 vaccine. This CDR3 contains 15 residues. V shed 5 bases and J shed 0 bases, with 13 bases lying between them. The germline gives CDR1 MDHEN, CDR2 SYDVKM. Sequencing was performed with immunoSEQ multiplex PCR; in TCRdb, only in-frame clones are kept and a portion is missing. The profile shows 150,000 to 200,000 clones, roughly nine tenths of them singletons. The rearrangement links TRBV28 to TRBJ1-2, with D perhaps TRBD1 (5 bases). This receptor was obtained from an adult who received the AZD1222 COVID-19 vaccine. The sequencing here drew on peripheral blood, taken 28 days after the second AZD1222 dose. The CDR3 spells CASSSPRTTNYGYTF. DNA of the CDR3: TGTGCCAGCAGTAGCCCGCGGACAACTAACTATGGCTACACCTTC.